This T cell receptor beta chain comes out of a study of blood T cell repertoires in COVID-19. In the study overall: Italy, Spain and the United States were the sources of the convalescent and acute COVID-19 samples.

The method was immunoSEQ multiplex PCR; TCRdb's version includes in-frame clones alone and lacks a portion of them. The repertoire holds more than 200,000 clones, with around nine tenths as singletons. With V trimmed by 3 bases and J by 7 bases, 7 bases remained unmatched. This CDR3 spans 15 amino acids. Looked up from germline, CDR1 is SGHKS and CDR2 is YYEKEE (reference sequence). The sequenced sample consisted of PBMCs or T cells enriched from blood (not recorded which). The sequence derives from a woman between 18 and 29 years old who had recovered from COVID-19. The chain joins TRBV5-5 to TRBJ2-7, with 13 bases fitting TRBD2. CDR3 nucleotides: TGTGCCAGCAGCTGGACTAGCGGGAGTTCTCTGGAGCAGTACTTC. This codes for CASSWTSGSSLEQYF.